The clone carrying this T cell receptor beta chain was observed at least ten times. The TCR beta CDR3 regions underwent amplification from RNA transcripts. Scientists carried out first-round RT-PCR using HTBI primers and then a second-round multiplex PCR. TCRdb itself ran the multiplex PCR reads through MiXCR, one entry per CDR3 protein. This table holds 450,000 or so distinct CDR3 sequences, about 15% found once. The data originate from a study of Graves' ophthalmopathy and Graves' hyperthyroidism. Disease in donors with ophthalmopathy had moderate-to-severe activity, CAS ≥3, NOSPECS ≥4 and under 3 months' duration. The CDR3 length is 14 residues. In germline, CDR1 is PRHDT, CDR2 FYEKMQ (reference sequence). V lost 5 bases and J lost 5, with 15 bases in between.

The origin of this receptor is a woman aged 25 to 39 with Graves' ophthalmopathy. J is TRBJ1-1 and V is TRBV13, with D perhaps TRBD1 (6 bases). The sequenced sample was blood. CDR3 bases: TGTGCCAGCAGCCGGGACGGGGGCCGGACTGAAGCTTTCTTT. Its protein product is CASSRDGGRTEAFF.